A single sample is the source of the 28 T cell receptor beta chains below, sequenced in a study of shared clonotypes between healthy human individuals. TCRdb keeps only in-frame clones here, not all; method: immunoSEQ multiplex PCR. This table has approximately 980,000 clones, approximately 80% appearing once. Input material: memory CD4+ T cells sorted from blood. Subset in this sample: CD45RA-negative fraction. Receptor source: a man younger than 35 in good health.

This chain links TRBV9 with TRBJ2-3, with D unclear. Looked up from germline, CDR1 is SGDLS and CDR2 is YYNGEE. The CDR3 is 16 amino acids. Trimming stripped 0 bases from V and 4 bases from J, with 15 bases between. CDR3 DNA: TGTGCCAGCAGCGTAGTGGGTGGGATAGCCCCAGATACGCAGTATTTT. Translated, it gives CASSVVGGIAPDTQYF.

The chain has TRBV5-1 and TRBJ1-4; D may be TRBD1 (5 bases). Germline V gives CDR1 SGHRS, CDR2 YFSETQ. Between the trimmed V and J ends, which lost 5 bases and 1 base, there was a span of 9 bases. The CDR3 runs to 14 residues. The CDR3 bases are TGCGCCAGCAGGGAACAGGAAACTAATGAAAAACTGTTTTTT. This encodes CASREQETNEKLFF.

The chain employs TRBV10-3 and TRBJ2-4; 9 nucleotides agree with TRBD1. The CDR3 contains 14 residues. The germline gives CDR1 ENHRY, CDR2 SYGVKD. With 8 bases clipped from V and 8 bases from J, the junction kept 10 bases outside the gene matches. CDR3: CAIRGTGRGDIQYF. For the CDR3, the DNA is TGTGCCATCCGGGGGACAGGGAGAGGGGACATTCAGTACTTC.

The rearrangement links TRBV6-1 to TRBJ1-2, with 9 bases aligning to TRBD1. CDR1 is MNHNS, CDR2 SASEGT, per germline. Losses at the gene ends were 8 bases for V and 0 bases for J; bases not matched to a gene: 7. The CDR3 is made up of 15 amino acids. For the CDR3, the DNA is TGTGCCAGCGCGGACAGGGGATTCTCTAACTATGGCTACACCTTC. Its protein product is CASADRGFSNYGYTF.

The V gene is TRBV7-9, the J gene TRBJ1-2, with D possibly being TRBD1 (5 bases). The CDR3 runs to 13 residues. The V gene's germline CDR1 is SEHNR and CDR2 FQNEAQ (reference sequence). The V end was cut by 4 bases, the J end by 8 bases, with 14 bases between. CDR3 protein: CASSSAGSAGYTF. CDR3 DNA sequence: TGTGCCAGCAGCTCGGCAGGGTCCGCGGGCTACACCTTC.

CDR3 region: CASSQVSRAPGNTIYF. The CDR3 DNA is TGCGCCAGCAGCCAAGTTTCCAGGGCACCGGGAAACACCATATATTTT. The chain employs TRBV4-1 and TRBJ1-3; possible D gene TRBD1, 5 bases. Germline V lookup: CDR1 MGHRA, CDR2 YSYEKL. This CDR3 has 16 amino acids. The V and J ends lost 1 base and 4 bases respectively, with 14 bases between them.

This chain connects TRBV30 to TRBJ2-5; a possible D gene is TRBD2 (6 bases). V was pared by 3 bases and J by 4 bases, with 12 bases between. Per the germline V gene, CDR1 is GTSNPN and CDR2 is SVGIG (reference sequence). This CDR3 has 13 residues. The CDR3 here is CAWRPGLVETQYF. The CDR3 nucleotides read TGTGCCTGGAGACCGGGACTCGTAGAGACCCAGTACTTC.

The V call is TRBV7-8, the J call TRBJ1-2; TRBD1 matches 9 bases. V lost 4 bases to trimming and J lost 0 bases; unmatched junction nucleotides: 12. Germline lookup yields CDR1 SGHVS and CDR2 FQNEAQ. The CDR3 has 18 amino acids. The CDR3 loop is CASSSRTGVVEANYGYTF. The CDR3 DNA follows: TGTGCCAGCAGCTCAAGGACAGGGGTTGTGGAAGCTAACTATGGCTACACCTTC.

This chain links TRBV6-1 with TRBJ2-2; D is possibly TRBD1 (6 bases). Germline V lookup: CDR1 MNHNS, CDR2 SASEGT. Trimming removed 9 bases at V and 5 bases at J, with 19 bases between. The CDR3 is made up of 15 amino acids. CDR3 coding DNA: TGTGCCAGTTCATCAAAAGGGGGTGGGACCGGGGAGCTGTTTTTT. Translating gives CASSSKGGGTGELFF.

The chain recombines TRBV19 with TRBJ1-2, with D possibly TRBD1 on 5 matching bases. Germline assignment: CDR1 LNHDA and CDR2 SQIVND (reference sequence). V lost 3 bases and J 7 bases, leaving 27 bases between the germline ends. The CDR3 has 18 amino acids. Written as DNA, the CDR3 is TGTGCCAGTAGTATGGTTCGGACACCGGTTCTGATGGACGGTGGCTACACCTTC. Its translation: CASSMVRTPVLMDGGYTF. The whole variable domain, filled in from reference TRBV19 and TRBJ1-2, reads DGGITQSPKYLFRKEGQNVTLSCEQNLNHDAMYWYRQDPGQGLRLIYYSQIVNDFQKGDIAEGYSVSREKKESFPLTVTSAQKNPTAFYLCASSMVRTPVLMDGGYTFGSGTRLTVV.

As DNA, the CDR3 is TGTGCCAGCAGCGCCGAAGATACGCAGTATTTT. As protein: CASSAEDTQYF. The gene calls are TRBV5-4 and TRBJ2-3; D call uncertain. Between the trimmed V and J ends, which lost 4 bases and 5 bases, there was a span of 5 bases. The CDR3 sequence is 11 residues long. The germline V gene encodes CDR1 SGHNT and CDR2 YYREEE (reference sequence). The full variable domain, in which reference TRBV5-4 and TRBJ2-3 provide the parts outside the CDR3, is ETGVTQSPTHLIKTRGQQVTLRCSSQSGHNTVSWYQQALGQGPQFIFQYYREEENGRGNFPPRFSGLQFPNYSSELNVNALELDDSALYLCASSAEDTQYFGPGTRLTVL.

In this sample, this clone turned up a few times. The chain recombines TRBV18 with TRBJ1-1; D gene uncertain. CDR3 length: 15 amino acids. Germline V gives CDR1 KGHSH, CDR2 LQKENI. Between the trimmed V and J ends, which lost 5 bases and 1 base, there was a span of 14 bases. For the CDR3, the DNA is TGTGCCAGCTCAAAGGGTGGAGTGGGGAACACTGAAGCTTTCTTT. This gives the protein CASSKGGVGNTEAFF.

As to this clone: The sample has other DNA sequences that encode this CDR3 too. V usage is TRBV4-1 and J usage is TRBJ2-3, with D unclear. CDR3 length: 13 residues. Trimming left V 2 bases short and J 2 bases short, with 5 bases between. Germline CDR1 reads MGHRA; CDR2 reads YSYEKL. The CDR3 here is CASSQLYTDTQYF. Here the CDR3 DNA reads TGCGCCAGCAGCCAACTCTACACAGATACGCAGTATTTT.

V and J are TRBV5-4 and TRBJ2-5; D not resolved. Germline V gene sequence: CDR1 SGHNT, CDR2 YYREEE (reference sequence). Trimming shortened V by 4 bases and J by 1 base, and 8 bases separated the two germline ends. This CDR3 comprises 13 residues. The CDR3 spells CASSRSPQETQYF. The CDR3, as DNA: TGTGCCAGCAGCAGGAGTCCCCAAGAGACCCAGTACTTC.

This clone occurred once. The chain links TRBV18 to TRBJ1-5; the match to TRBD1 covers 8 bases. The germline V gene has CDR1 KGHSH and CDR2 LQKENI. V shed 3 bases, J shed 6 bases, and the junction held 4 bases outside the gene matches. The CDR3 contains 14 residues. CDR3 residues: CASSPQGASQPQHF. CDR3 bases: TGTGCCAGCTCACCTCAGGGGGCGAGTCAGCCCCAGCATTTT.

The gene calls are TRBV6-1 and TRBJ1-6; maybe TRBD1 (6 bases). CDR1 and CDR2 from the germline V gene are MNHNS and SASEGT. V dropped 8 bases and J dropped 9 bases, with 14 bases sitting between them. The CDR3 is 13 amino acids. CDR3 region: CASGRDIASPLHF. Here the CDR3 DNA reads TGTGCCAGCGGCCGGGACATAGCTTCACCCCTCCACTTT.

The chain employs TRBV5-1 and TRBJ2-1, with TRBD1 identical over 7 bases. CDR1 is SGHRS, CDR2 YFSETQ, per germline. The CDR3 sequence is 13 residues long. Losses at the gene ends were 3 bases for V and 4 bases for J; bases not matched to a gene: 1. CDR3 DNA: TGCGCCAGCAGCTCGGGACAGTACAATGAGCAGTTCTTC. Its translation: CASSSGQYNEQFF.

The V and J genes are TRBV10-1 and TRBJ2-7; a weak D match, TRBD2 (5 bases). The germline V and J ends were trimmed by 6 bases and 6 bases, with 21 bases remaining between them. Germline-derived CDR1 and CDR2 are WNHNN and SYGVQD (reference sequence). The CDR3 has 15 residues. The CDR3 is CASSPGFASRREQYF. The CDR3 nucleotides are TGCGCCAGCAGCCCGGGGTTTGCCAGCCGACGCGAGCAGTACTTC.

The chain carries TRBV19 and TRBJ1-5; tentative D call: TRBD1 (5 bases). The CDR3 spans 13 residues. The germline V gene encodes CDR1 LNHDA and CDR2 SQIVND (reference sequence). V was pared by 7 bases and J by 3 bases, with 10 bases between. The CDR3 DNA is TGTGCCAGTAATCCGGGGGTCAATCAGCCCCAGCATTTT. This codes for CASNPGVNQPQHF.

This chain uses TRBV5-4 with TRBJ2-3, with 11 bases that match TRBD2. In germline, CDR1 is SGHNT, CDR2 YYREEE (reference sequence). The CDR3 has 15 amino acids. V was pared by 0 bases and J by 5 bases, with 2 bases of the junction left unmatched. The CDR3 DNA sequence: TGTGCCAGCAGCTTGGGTCTAGCGGGAGGAGATACGCAGTATTTT. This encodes CASSLGLAGGDTQYF.

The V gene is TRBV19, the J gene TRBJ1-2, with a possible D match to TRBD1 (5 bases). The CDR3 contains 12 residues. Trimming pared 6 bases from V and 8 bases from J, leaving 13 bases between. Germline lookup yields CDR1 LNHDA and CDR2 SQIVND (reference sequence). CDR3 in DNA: TGTGCCAGTAGCCGCGACAGAGGAGGCTACACCTTC. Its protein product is CASSRDRGGYTF.

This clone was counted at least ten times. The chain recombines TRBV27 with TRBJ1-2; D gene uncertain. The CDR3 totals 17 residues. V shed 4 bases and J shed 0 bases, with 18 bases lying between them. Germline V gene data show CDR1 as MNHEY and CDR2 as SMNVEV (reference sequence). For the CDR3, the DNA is TGTGCCAGCAGTTCCACCCTCGCAGGAAAAGCTAACTATGGCTACACCTTC. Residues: CASSSTLAGKANYGYTF.

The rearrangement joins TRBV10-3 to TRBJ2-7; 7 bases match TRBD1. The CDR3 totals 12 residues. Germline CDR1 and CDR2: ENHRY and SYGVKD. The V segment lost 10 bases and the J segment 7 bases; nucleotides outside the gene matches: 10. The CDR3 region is CATRQGAGEQYF. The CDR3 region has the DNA TGTGCCACCCGACAGGGCGCCGGGGAGCAGTACTTC.

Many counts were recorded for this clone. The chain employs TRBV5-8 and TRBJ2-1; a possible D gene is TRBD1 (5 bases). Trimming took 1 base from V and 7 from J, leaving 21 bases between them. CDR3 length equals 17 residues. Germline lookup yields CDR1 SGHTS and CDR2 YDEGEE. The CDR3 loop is CASSLYFQDGQGNEQFF. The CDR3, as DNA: TGTGCCAGCAGCTTGTATTTTCAGGATGGCCAGGGAAATGAGCAGTTCTTC.

CDR3 sequence reads: CAISDRGSGNQPQHF. Here the CDR3 DNA reads TGTGCCATCAGTGACAGGGGGTCGGGCAATCAGCCCCAGCATTTT. The chain couples TRBV10-3 to TRBJ1-5; 7 bases map to TRBD1. Unmatched junction bases numbered 4, after V lost 3 bases and J lost 2 bases. The CDR3 extends over 15 amino acids. Germline assignment: CDR1 ENHRY and CDR2 SYGVKD.

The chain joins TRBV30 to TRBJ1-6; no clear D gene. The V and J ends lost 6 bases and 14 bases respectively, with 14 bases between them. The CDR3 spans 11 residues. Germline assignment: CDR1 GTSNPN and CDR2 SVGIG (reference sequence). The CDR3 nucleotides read TGTGCCTGTGCCCAGGACGGGTCCCTCCACTTT. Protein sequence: CACAQDGSLHF.

The CDR3 coding sequence is TGTGCCAGCAGCTTACGGGGGGGCCTACCCCTTAATGAAAAACTGTTTTTT. Its protein product is CASSLRGGLPLNEKLFF. The chain combines TRBV7-8 with TRBJ1-4; a weak D match, TRBD1 (6 bases). CDR1 SGHVS and CDR2 FQNEAQ come from the germline V gene. Trimming stripped 2 bases from V and 4 bases from J, with 17 bases between. This CDR3 contains 17 residues.

The CDR3 bases are TGCGCCAGCAGTACCGCGACTGCGTACCAAGAGACCCAGTACTTC. Translation gives CASSTATAYQETQYF. The chain combines TRBV10-1 with TRBJ2-5; D gene ambiguous. The CDR3 contains 15 residues. Deletions cut 5 bases from V and 0 bases from J, with 13 bases between. Germline values: CDR1 WNHNN, CDR2 SYGVQD (reference sequence).